Detailed here is one TCR beta chain. Its antigen is not known. The related graft donor's blood sample was taken on the day of bone marrow donation. V lost 7 bases and J lost 8; bases outside the gene matches: 1. The CDR3 sequence is 13 residues long. Germline CDR1 MNHEY, CDR2 SMNVEV (reference sequence). This specimen belongs to a study of T cells after posttransplantation cyclophosphamide. Findings and limits, study-wide: Skin or GI-infiltrating T cells shared few TRB sequences with blood. TRB clonality was highly associated with recipient CMV seropositivity and reactivation. Later post-transplant blood repertoires were often dominated by donor CD8+ memory clones.

The method was immunoSEQ multiplex PCR; TCRdb's version includes in-frame clones alone and lacks a portion of them. The repertoire holds approximately 50,000 clones, with 94% as singletons. The sample comprised PBMCs. This clonotype was sampled from a woman under 40 in good health and a related stem cell transplant donor. This chain links TRBV27 with TRBJ1-6; 11 bases align to TRBD1. The CDR3 spells CASKGQGDSPLHF. CDR3 DNA sequence: TGTGCCAGCAAGGGACAGGGGGATTCACCCCTCCACTTT.